The 22 T cell receptor beta chains below all came from one sample that was sequenced in a study of molecular identifiers for immune sequencing clone quantification. MiXCR, run by TCRdb on the PCR reads, gives a single entry per CDR3 protein. The sample has tens of thousands of distinct CDR3 sequences; about 21% are singletons. Sample: naive CD8+ T cells from blood, with Jurkat cell RNA spiked in. As for subset: FACS-sorted CD8+CD4-CCR7+CD45RA+ naive T cells. Receptors originate from a human donor in good health. Some libraries in this study had Jurkat cell RNA spiked in.

This clonotype was detected many times. The chain recombines TRBV7-9 with TRBJ2-7; tentative D call: TRBD2 (6 bases). The CDR3 is made up of 13 amino acids. Germline V gene sequence: CDR1 SEHNR, CDR2 FQNEAQ (reference sequence). Between the trimmed V and J ends, which lost 10 bases and 6 bases, there was a span of 19 bases. For the CDR3, the DNA is TGTGCCACCCAGTCAGGGTTCGGGGGCGAGCAGTACTTC. Translated, it gives CATQSGFGGEQYF.

This clonotype was seen at least ten times. The rearrangement uses TRBV5-1 and TRBJ2-7, with D unresolved. The CDR3 runs 13 residues. The V end was cut by 5 bases, the J end by 2 bases, with 11 bases between. CDR1 is SGHRS, CDR2 YFSETQ, per germline. The CDR3 DNA reads as TGCGCCAGCAGTCCGGGCAGCCCCTACGAGCAGTACTTC. Translating gives CASSPGSPYEQYF.

This clonotype was observed a few times. The V call is TRBV27, the J call TRBJ2-1; D is uncertain. In germline, CDR1 is MNHEY, CDR2 SMNVEV (reference sequence). Deletions cut 5 bases from V and 1 base from J, with 18 bases between. There are 17 residues in the CDR3. The CDR3 sequence is CASSPFSTAPSYNEQFF. CDR3 bases: TGTGCCAGCAGTCCTTTTTCGACGGCCCCTTCCTACAATGAGCAGTTCTTC.

To note about this clonotype: An end of the junction differs from the germline gene, which may be a read error. The V call is TRBV7-9, the J call TRBJ2-7, with 7 bases aligning to TRBD2. Looked up from germline, CDR1 is SEHNR and CDR2 is FQNEAQ (reference sequence). The CDR3 extends over 17 amino acids. CDR3: CACSFSASGVISYEQYF. The CDR3 DNA reads TGTGCCTGCAGCTTCTCGGCTAGCGGAGTGATTAGCTACGAGCAGTACTTC.

Remarks on this clonotype: Being one base from a much bigger clone, this may be a read error. The V gene is TRBV27, the J gene TRBJ1-1; D not certain. The CDR3 is 15 amino acids. Germline values: CDR1 MNHEY, CDR2 SMNVEV (reference sequence). The CDR3 DNA sequence: TGTGCCAGCGGTTTATCGGGGAGGCCATACACTGAAGCTTTCTTT. It specifies CASGLSGRPYTEAFF.

Regarding this clonotype: In this CDR3 the conserved last residue, phenylalanine or tryptophan, is missing, so a read error is likely. In DNA, the CDR3 is TGTGCCAGCAGCTTCAGGAGTTCCTACGAGCAGTACTCC. Amino acids: CASSFRSSYEQYS. The chain recombines TRBV5-3 with TRBJ2-7; no clear D gene. TRBV5-3 is placed among ORFs of uncertain function. This CDR3 is built from 13 residues.

The rearrangement uses TRBV20-1 and TRBJ2-3, with 9 bases fitting TRBD2. This CDR3 spans 17 amino acids. The V gene end was trimmed by 5 bases and the J gene end by 4 bases; junction bases not matched to a gene: 16. The V gene's germline CDR1 is DFQATT and CDR2 SNEGSKA (reference sequence). CDR3 protein: CSAQPRGSGSEADTQYF. The CDR3 region has the DNA TGCAGTGCTCAACCCCGGGGTAGCGGGAGTGAGGCAGATACGCAGTATTTT.

This clonotype has at least ten counts. V and J are TRBV4-3 and TRBJ2-3; 12 bases fit TRBD2. The CDR3 runs 19 residues. Per the germline V gene, CDR1 is LGHNA and CDR2 is YSLEER. The V segment lost 0 bases and the J segment 0 bases; nucleotides outside the gene matches: 7. The CDR3 reads CASSQDYWTSGESTDTQYF. The CDR3 DNA reads as TGCGCCAGCAGCCAAGATTATTGGACTAGCGGGGAGAGCACAGATACGCAGTATTTT.

There are many counts of this clonotype. This rearrangement joins TRBV3-1 to TRBJ2-2; no reliable D call. Germline CDR1 and CDR2: LGHDT and YNNKEL (reference sequence). The CDR3 is made up of 15 amino acids. V was trimmed by 0 bases and J by 4 bases, leaving 9 bases between them. This CDR3 is CASSQEGSGTGELFF. The CDR3 DNA reads as TGTGCCAGCAGCCAAGAGGGTTCGGGCACCGGGGAGCTGTTTTTT. Full variable domain (missing parts from reference TRBV3-1 and TRBJ2-2): DTAVSQTPKYLVTQMGNDKSIKCEQNLGHDTMYWYKQDSKKFLKIMFSYNNKELIINETVPNRFSPKSPDKAHLNLHINSLELGDSAVYFCASSQEGSGTGELFFGEGSRLTVL.

In regard to this clonotype: A much larger clone differs by one base, so this may be a read error. This chain links TRBV28 with TRBJ2-5; TRBD2 agrees at 10 bases. Germline lookup yields CDR1 MDHEN and CDR2 SYDVKM. The CDR3 is 15 residues long. V shed 5 bases and J 4 bases; nucleotides not matched to a gene: 7. This chain's CDR3 is CASSLELAGRETQYF. CDR3 nucleotides: TGTGCCAGCAGTCTTGAACTAGCGGGGAGAGAGACCCAGTACTTC.

This clonotype was recorded at least ten times. The junction departs from germline at one end; a sequencing error may be responsible. V and J are TRBV10-2 and TRBJ1-4; D ambiguous. Germline assignment: CDR1 WSHSY and CDR2 SAAADI. CDR3 length: 14 residues. The CDR3 bases are TGCGCCAGCAGTGATGTAGGAACTAACGAAAAACTGTTTTTT. This sequence encodes CASSDVGTNEKLFF.

Worth noting for this clonotype: With a much larger clone just one base away, this may be a read error. The CDR3 carries no conserved terminal phenylalanine or tryptophan, so it likely arises from a read error. This chain joins TRBV18 and TRBJ2-5; 11 bases agree with TRBD2. J gave up 3 bases and V 4 bases, and 1 base lay outside the gene matches. This CDR3 spans 14 amino acids. The germline V gene has CDR1 KGHSH and CDR2 LQKENI. DNA for the CDR3: TGTGCCAGCTCACTAGCGGGAGGGGAAGAGACCCAGTACCTC. Its protein is CASSLAGGEETQYL.

The V gene is TRBV2, the J gene TRBJ2-1; a weak D match, TRBD2 (6 bases). V shed 3 bases and J shed 7 bases, with 7 bases lying between them. The CDR3 runs 12 residues. Germline lookup yields CDR1 SNHLY and CDR2 FYNNEI. CDR3 coding DNA: TGTGCCAGCAGTGATGGGGGGAATGAGCAGTTCTTC. It codes for CASSDGGNEQFF.

In regard to this clonotype: At one boundary the junction diverges from the germline segment, which might be a read error. The rearrangement links TRBV27 to TRBJ2-7, with 7 bases matching TRBD1. CDR3 length: 14 residues. Germline lookup yields CDR1 MNHEY and CDR2 SMNVEV (reference sequence). The DNA for the CDR3 is TGTGCCAGCAGTCCTCGGGACAGCTACTACGGGCAGTACTTC. Its translation: CASSPRDSYYGQYF.

The V and J genes are TRBV27 and TRBJ1-2; tentatively, D is TRBD1 (6 bases). Germline V gene data show CDR1 as MNHEY and CDR2 as SMNVEV (reference sequence). V lost 6 bases to trimming and J lost 7 bases, with 21 bases between them. The CDR3 sequence is 15 residues long. The CDR3 bases are TGTGCCAGCAGCTCAACAGGGAGCGTGAGTAGTGGCTACACCTTC. This encodes CASSSTGSVSSGYTF.

In this sample, this clonotype turned up a few times. The V call is TRBV4-1, the J call TRBJ2-7; 7 bases align to TRBD1. CDR1 is MGHRA, CDR2 YSYEKL, per germline. V was pared by 2 bases and J by 2 bases, with 9 bases of the junction left unmatched. There are 16 residues in the CDR3. CDR3 nucleotide sequence: TGCGCCAGCAGCCAACGAGGGACAGAGTCTACCTACGAGCAGTACTTC. It codes for CASSQRGTESTYEQYF.

This clonotype was found many times. V is TRBV7-9 and J is TRBJ2-7; D is possibly TRBD1 (6 bases). Trimming removed 0 bases at V and 2 bases at J, with 14 bases between. The germline CDR1 and CDR2 sequences are SEHNR and FQNEAQ (reference sequence). This CDR3 has 16 amino acids. This CDR3 is CASSLAQGAFAYEQYF. DNA for the CDR3: TGTGCCAGCAGCTTAGCACAGGGCGCGTTCGCCTACGAGCAGTACTTC.

This clonotype has only a few counts. V is TRBV12-3 or TRBV12-4 and J is TRBJ2-1, with D uncertain. The V and J ends lost 6 bases and 1 base respectively, with 4 bases between them. The CDR3 consists of 12 residues. CDR3 nucleotide sequence: TGTGCCAGCAGGGGTTCCTACAATGAGCAGTTCTTC. It encodes CASRGSYNEQFF.

This clonotype was seen a few times. The CDR3 region is CASSPHGTDTQYF. The DNA of the CDR3 is TGTGCCAGCAGCCCACATGGGACAGATACGCAGTATTTT. V usage is TRBV7-6 and J usage is TRBJ2-3; unclear D gene. V dropped 5 bases and J dropped 3 bases, with 9 bases sitting between them. Looked up from germline, CDR1 is SGHVS and CDR2 is FNYEAQ. This CDR3 comprises 13 residues.

This clonotype was observed many times. This chain connects TRBV24-1 to TRBJ1-2; no clear D. The CDR3 runs 14 residues. Trimming took off 2 bases at V and 5 bases at J, with 11 bases between the two ends. Germline CDR1 is KGHDR and CDR2 is SFDVKD. The CDR3 region is CATSDSTDRYGYTF. The CDR3 nucleotides are TGTGCCACCAGTGATTCTACAGATAGGTATGGCTACACCTTC.

The rearrangement uses TRBV5-6 and TRBJ2-1; tentatively, D is TRBD1 (6 bases). The CDR3 has 15 amino acids. Trimming took 6 bases from V and 4 from J, leaving 17 bases between them. CDR1 and CDR2 from the germline V gene are SGHDT and YYEEEE. Here the CDR3 reads CASNLPRDIYNEQFF. CDR3 in DNA: TGTGCCAGCAACCTTCCCCGGGACATTTACAATGAGCAGTTCTTC.

This clonotype was counted between two and nine times. It may be a read error: a sequence one base away is much more abundant. J is TRBJ2-3 and V is TRBV19, with D unclear. The V gene's germline CDR1 is LNHDA and CDR2 SQIVND (reference sequence). CDR3 length: 13 residues. CDR3 sequence reads: CASSTAPTNTQYF. CDR3 coding DNA: TGTGCCAGTAGTACGGCCCCCACAAATACGCAGTATTTT.